The entry below gives a single T cell receptor (beta chain) sequence along with its context. There is no known antigen for this receptor. One base away there is no much larger clone; base qualities are not given. The time point label corresponds to: time of PML onset. Explained via the paper, the treatment or condition label denotes: on natalizumab therapy at sampling. PML was diagnosed from clinical and MRI findings and confirmed by detection of JC virus DNA in cerebrospinal fluid. PML in the natalizumab-treated patients developed after between about 15 and 60 months of natalizumab therapy. Every listed patient had earlier received interferon beta, and every PML patient was female. T3 blood samples were collected at the time of PML onset. Isolation of peripheral blood mononuclear cells was performed by Ficoll-Hypaque density gradient centrifugation. The immunoSEQ two-step multiplex PCR at survey-level depth was used to amplify TRB CDR3 regions from genomic DNA. Synthetic inline TR CDR3 controls covering all V-J pairings were spiked into each PCR to estimate template counts and remove amplification bias. Reads were processed so that amplification and sequencing bias were reduced, and quantification was performed against synthetic TR CDR3 analogs. Per the authors' processing: Raw data were processed in ImmunoSEQ Analyzer, with out-of-frame sequences and CDR3s containing stop codons removed, and gene names were assigned according to IMGT nomenclature. Repertoire diversity was summarized as normalized Shannon entropy, defined as 1 minus Pielou's evenness. TRB sequences were treated as identical only when sharing V gene, J gene and CDR3. Public PML clonotypes were CDR3s shared by two or more PML-onset samples but absent earlier, in controls, and in public databases. Positional CDR3 amino acid composition was analyzed in Skylign with the observed count method. This immuneACCESS table, as held by TCRdb, lists in-frame sequences with V and J called but not all clones. Of the missing ones, under half trace to an unresolved V gene in checked studies; the others have no known cause. D and trimming were read from the DNA, whereas the V and J calls and clone size are those reported in that table. In all, the sample holds under 35,000 clones, and approximately 86% of those were seen once. The ten top clones hold about 6% of the sample.

The source of the sample is a study of multiple sclerosis patients with progressive multifocal leukoencephalopathy (dated by TCRdb to about 2019). A note on the overall study: Peripheral T and B cells were examined in MS patients who developed PML (4 under natalizumab, 1 after alemtuzumab) and in treated patients who did not develop PML. From before therapy, through 6 and 12 months, up to PML onset, two natalizumab-treated patients who later developed PML were tracked longitudinally. The goal was to find JC virus-specific or public T-cell expansions that arose at the time of PML onset. What the research found in general, with its limitations: The analysis covered only peripheral blood, although cerebrospinal fluid or brain lymphocytes might be more informative for natalizumab-associated PML. Because the cohort was small and descriptive, it remained unclear whether the findings reflect JC virus infection or general immunocompromise. Only PML patients had TRB clones above 0.5% frequency, but the clones expanded at PML onset were already present before and during natalizumab therapy. When PML developed, neither common TRBV or TRBJ gene usage nor preferential TRBV-TRBJ pairings were detected. In most PML patients, lower normalized Shannon entropy suggested less diverse TRB repertoires, while the natalizumab-treated controls had values close to 1.

Measured from the cysteine to the phenylalanine, the CDR3 is 15 residues long. Left in the record is the CDR3 DNA by itself, 45 bases read in frame from the first base. Compared with germline, V lacks 0 bases and J lacks 7 bases; bases without a gene match: 5. In the germline V gene, CDR1 corresponds to SNHLY and CDR2 to FYNNEI. This receptor chain uses TRBV2 and TRBJ1-5; 8 junctional bases match TRBD1. Sequences were derived from PBMCs, sampled from a patient treated with natalizumab. The sequence was obtained from a woman in her thirties or forties with progressive multifocal leukoencephalopathy. The sequenced DNA: TGTGCCAGCAGTGAAGCTGTAGGACAGGGACAGCCCCAGCATTTT. Its product reads: CASSEAVGQGQPQHF.